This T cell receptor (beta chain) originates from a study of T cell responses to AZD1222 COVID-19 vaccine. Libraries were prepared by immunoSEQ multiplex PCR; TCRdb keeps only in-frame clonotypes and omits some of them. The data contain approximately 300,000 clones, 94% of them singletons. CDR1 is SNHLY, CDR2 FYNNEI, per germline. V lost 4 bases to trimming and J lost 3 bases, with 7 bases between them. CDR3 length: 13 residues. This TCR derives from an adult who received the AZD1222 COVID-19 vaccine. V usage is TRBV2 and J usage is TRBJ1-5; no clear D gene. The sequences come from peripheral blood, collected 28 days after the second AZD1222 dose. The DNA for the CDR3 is TGTGCCAGCAGTGCGGCCTTCAATCAGCCCCAGCATTTT. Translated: CASSAAFNQPQHF.